A selection of T cell receptor beta chains follows, all from one sample in a study of T-cell memory formation after mild COVID-19. TCRdb reanalysed the 5' RACE reads using MiXCR and keeps one entry per CDR3 protein. The table lists 360,000 or so distinct CDR3 sequences, around 30% of them singletons, with 13% in the top ten. Sample: PBMCs or a T cell subset sorted from them (not recorded which). The receptors here all came from an adult woman who had mild COVID-19 (a few samples of this study predate the infection). Cell type and time point are not known. Each CDR3 is given with its conserved first and last residue. The D gene is left open where the match is weak. Size tells how often a clone was seen (once, few, many) or the class of an expanded clone, and some rows leave it out.

V,D,J,size,DNA,CDR3
TRBV21-1,NA,TRBJ2-7,few,TGTGCCAGCAGCAAAGGCTCGACAGCCTGGGAATACGAGCAGTACTTC,CASSKGSTAWEYEQYF
TRBV4-1,NA,TRBJ2-7,NA,TGCGCCAGCAGCCAAGAAGTGCGGCACAGGACCCAGTACGAGCAGTACTTC,CASSQEVRHRTQYEQYF
TRBV11-3,TRBD1,TRBJ1-2,NA,TGTGCCAGCAGCTTGAGGACAGGGGAAGCCTATGGCTACACCTTC,CASSLRTGEAYGYTF
TRBV6-1,NA,TRBJ2-5,few,TGTGCCAGCAGTGAAAGGTTTGGGACTTCGCAAGAGACCCAGTACTTC,CASSERFGTSQETQYF
TRBV27,NA,TRBJ2-1,few,TGTGCCAGCAGCCTTAGGGGCCAGCGATACAATGAGCAGTTCTTC,CASSLRGQRYNEQFF
TRBV7-2,TRBD2,TRBJ2-4,many,TGTGCCAGCAGCTTAGCGGGACTAACTCGAGACATTCAGTACTTC,CASSLAGLTRDIQYF
TRBV5-6,TRBD2,TRBJ2-7,few,TGTGCCAGCAGCTTGGTCGTCGGGGGGGTCGGCCACTACGAGCAGTACTTC,CASSLVVGGVGHYEQYF
TRBV29-1,TRBD1,TRBJ1-1,NA,TGCAGCGTTATTCAATACTACTCCGGGACAGGGGTTGAAGCTTTCTTT,CSVIQYYSGTGVEAFF
TRBV3-1,NA,TRBJ2-7,NA,TGTGCCAGCAGCCAGGAACCAATATTCTACGAGCAGTACTTC,CASSQEPIFYEQYF
TRBV7-9,TRBD2,TRBJ2-2,NA,TGTGCCAGCAGCCCCGGGGGGACCGGGGAGCTGTTTTTT,CASSPGGTGELFF
TRBV30,NA,TRBJ2-7,NA,TGTGCCTGGAGTGTACCCGGGAGCTCCTACGAGCAGTACTTC,CAWSVPGSSYEQYF
TRBV5-1,NA,TRBJ2-2,NA,TGCGCCAGCAGCTTGGATGGCCTAGCGAACACCGGGGAGCTGTTTTTT,CASSLDGLANTGELFF
TRBV5-1,TRBD1,TRBJ2-1,NA,TGCGCCAGCAGAGTTACAGGGGACTCCTACAATGAGCAGTTCTTC,CASRVTGDSYNEQFF
TRBV5-5,NA,TRBJ2-7,NA,TGTGCCAGCAGCTTACGGTCCGGGACGGCCAGCTCCTACGAGCAGTACTTC,CASSLRSGTASSYEQYF
TRBV27,TRBD2,TRBJ2-1,few,TGTGCCAGCAGTTTGGGCGGGGGGGCTCTATACAATGAGCAGTTCTTC,CASSLGGGALYNEQFF
TRBV6-2/TRBV6-3,NA,TRBJ2-3,NA,TGTGCCAGCAGTTACCGGTCTAGCGGCACAGATACGCAGTATTTT,CASSYRSSGTDTQYF
TRBV30,TRBD1,TRBJ2-7,few,TGTGCCTGGAGCGACCGGGACAGCTCTTCGTTCTACGAGCAGTACTTC,CAWSDRDSSSFYEQYF
TRBV24-1,NA,TRBJ2-7,many,TGTGCCACCAGTGGGGCAGGGAGGAGCAATGAGCAGTACTTC,CATSGAGRSNEQYF
TRBV3-1,TRBD2,TRBJ2-7,NA,TGTGCCAGCAGCCCGGTAGCGGGAGTGGGTAACGAGCAGTACTTC,CASSPVAGVGNEQYF
TRBV6-1,TRBD1,TRBJ1-1,NA,TGTGCCAGCAGTGAATACTGGACAGGGGCGAACACTGAAGCTTTCTTT,CASSEYWTGANTEAFF
TRBV4-3,NA,TRBJ2-5,few,TGCGCCAGCAGCCAAGGGGGGGTAGAGACCCAGTACTTC,CASSQGGVETQYF
TRBV2,NA,TRBJ2-1,few,TGTGCCAGCAGTGAGGAGGGGGAGAGCTCCTACAATGAGCAGTTCTTC,CASSEEGESSYNEQFF
TRBV9,NA,TRBJ2-2,NA,TGTGCCAGCAGCGTAGATGACAGACGATTGAACACCGGGGAGCTGTTTTTT,CASSVDDRRLNTGELFF
TRBV7-2,NA,TRBJ1-6,NA,TGTGCCAGCAGCATCACAGGGATTTATAATTCACCCCTCCACTTT,CASSITGIYNSPLHF
TRBV7-6,NA,TRBJ2-1,NA,TGTGCCAGCAGCCCCCCCGGCGGTGAGCAGTTCTTC,CASSPPGGEQFF
TRBV7-9,TRBD2,TRBJ2-5,NA,TGTGCCAGCAGCTTAGGGCTAGCGGGAGTGTCAGAGACCCAGTACTTC,CASSLGLAGVSETQYF
TRBV7-2,NA,TRBJ2-4,NA,TGTGCCAGCAGCACTTCAGGGGGGGTAACCAAAAACATTCAGTACTTC,CASSTSGGVTKNIQYF
TRBV15,NA,TRBJ2-1,NA,TGTGCCACCAGCCTCCAGCTAGCCCCAGGTGAGCAGTTCTTC,CATSLQLAPGEQFF
TRBV7-9,TRBD2,TRBJ2-3,NA,TGTGCCAGCAGCTATTCACTAGCGGGGGGGCGATCCGATACGCAGTATTTT,CASSYSLAGGRSDTQYF
TRBV9,NA,TRBJ2-3,NA,TGTGCCAGCAGCGTAGTAGGGGATCGCACAGATACGCAGTATTTT,CASSVVGDRTDTQYF
TRBV20-1,TRBD1,TRBJ1-1,few,TGCAGTGCTAGGGGCACCTTTTCTCCGGGACAGGGGGGCACTGAAGCTTTCTTT,CSARGTFSPGQGGTEAFF
TRBV20-1,TRBD1,TRBJ2-7,few,TGCAGTGCTAGGACCGGGACAGGGGCCTACGAGCAGTACTTC,CSARTGTGAYEQYF
TRBV5-1,TRBD2,TRBJ2-3,few,TGCGCCAGCAGCCCTCGCCGACTAGCGGGGACAGATACGCAGTATTTT,CASSPRRLAGTDTQYF
TRBV4-3,NA,TRBJ1-5,NA,TGCGCCAGCAGCCAAGATCCAAGTAGCAATCAGCCCCAGCATTTT,CASSQDPSSNQPQHF
TRBV7-8,NA,TRBJ1-1,NA,TGTGCCAGCAGCGCGAGGGGTGAAGCTTTCTTT,CASSARGEAFF
TRBV14,NA,TRBJ2-7,NA,TGTGCCAGCTGTGAGGACACCTTTCTTAACGAGCAGTACTTC,CASCEDTFLNEQYF
TRBV18,NA,TRBJ2-2,NA,TGTGCCAGCTCACCATGGAACACCGGGGAGCTGTTTTTT,CASSPWNTGELFF
TRBV9,TRBD1,TRBJ1-1,NA,TGTGCCAGCAGCGCAGGGGGGGCAACTGAAGCTTTCTTT,CASSAGGATEAFF
TRBV20-1,TRBD2,TRBJ2-3,NA,TGCAGTGCTAAAGTAGCGGGGGGATACACAGATACGCAGTATTTT,CSAKVAGGYTDTQYF
TRBV3-1,NA,TRBJ2-7,many,TGTGCCAGCAGCCCCCTCTACGAGCAGTACTTC,CASSPLYEQYF
TRBV7-9,NA,TRBJ1-1,NA,TGTGCCAGCAGCGTTTCTGGGGAAGGGGAAGCTTTCTTT,CASSVSGEGEAFF
TRBV7-9,NA,TRBJ2-4,NA,TGTGCCAGCAGCCCAACGGGAAACATTCAGTACTTC,CASSPTGNIQYF
TRBV3-1,NA,TRBJ2-7,few,TGTGCCAGCAGCCAAGCGGCCCCCTACGAGCAGTACTTC,CASSQAAPYEQYF
TRBV29-1,TRBD2,TRBJ2-3,NA,TGCAGCGTTGATGGGACTAGCGGAGGAACAGATACGCAGTATTTT,CSVDGTSGGTDTQYF
TRBV29-1,TRBD1,TRBJ2-7,NA,TGCAGCGCCCGACAGGGGGCTCTGCCTCTACGGGACGAGCAGTACTTC,CSARQGALPLRDEQYF
TRBV5-4,TRBD2,TRBJ2-1,few,TGTGCCAGCAGCTTGTTGCAGCGGGGCTACAATGAGCAGTTCTTC,CASSLLQRGYNEQFF
TRBV11-2,NA,TRBJ2-6,few,TGTGCCAGCAGCTTAGTGAACGGGGCTGGGGCCAACGTCCTGACTTTC,CASSLVNGAGANVLTF
TRBV5-1,TRBD1,TRBJ1-1,NA,TGCGCCAGCAGGGGACAGGCGCAGAACACTGAAGCTTTCTTT,CASRGQAQNTEAFF
TRBV20-1,NA,TRBJ2-7,NA,TGCAGTGCTAGCTCGGGATACTTC,CSASSGYF
TRBV28,TRBD1,TRBJ2-3,NA,TGTGCCATCACGACACCGGGACAGGGACGCACAGATACGCAGTATTTT,CAITTPGQGRTDTQYF
TRBV21-1,NA,TRBJ1-2,NA,TGTGCCAGCAGATTTGGGAGACAGGGTCTTAACTATGGCTACACCTTC,CASRFGRQGLNYGYTF
TRBV5-1,TRBD2,TRBJ2-5,few,TGCGCCAGCAGCTTGGAGTCTAGCGGGGGCCAAGAGACCCAGTACTTC,CASSLESSGGQETQYF
TRBV7-7,NA,TRBJ2-3,NA,TGTGCTAGCAGCTTACGCAGCACGAGACATACGGCTAGCACAGATACGCAGTATTTT,CASSLRSTRHTASTDTQYF
TRBV7-9,TRBD2,TRBJ2-2,few,TGTGCCAGCAGCGGCCGGCTAGCGGCGAACACCGGGGAGCTGTTTTTT,CASSGRLAANTGELFF
TRBV7-9,TRBD1,TRBJ2-5,many,TGCGCCAGCAGCTTGGACAGGGACCAAGAGACCCAGTACTTC,CASSLDRDQETQYF